Given below is one T cell receptor (beta chain) in context. What it binds is not known. These data are taken from a study of T cell responses to AZD1222 COVID-19 vaccine. Study in general: Researchers grouped second doses given at about 4 or about 12 weeks into one pool. General study points: It should be noted that donors were predominantly white British and more often female, and clonal diversity was possibly underestimated. Just a handful of AZD1222 recipients tested seropositive at baseline.

Repertoires were generated with immunoSEQ multiplex PCR, while TCRdb's copy carries only in-frame clones and drops some. The data hold 150,000 or so clones, with approximately 90% observed a single time. Germline V gene sequence: CDR1 MNHEY, CDR2 SMNVEV (reference sequence). Unmatched junction bases numbered 5, after V lost 2 bases and J lost 2 bases. The CDR3 extends over 16 amino acids. The chain couples TRBV27 to TRBJ1-2; 10 bases agree with TRBD1. The starting material was peripheral blood, obtained on day 0 of AZD1222 vaccination. The clonotype was recovered from an adult in good health. CDR3 sequence: CASSLGGQGSNYGYTF. The CDR3 DNA sequence: TGTGCCAGCAGTTTAGGGGGACAGGGGTCGAACTATGGCTACACCTTC.